The clone carrying this T cell receptor (beta chain) was counted only a few times. TCRdb processed the PCR reads anew with MiXCR; each CDR3 protein has one entry. The data show 5,500 to 8,000 distinct CDR3 sequences, about 30% seen once. This specimen belongs to a study of immune characterization of retroperitoneal liposarcoma. The specimen was tumor tissue. The TCR was taken from a female donor with retroperitoneal liposarcoma.

CDR3: CASSLGGTMAKNIQYF. In DNA, the CDR3 is TGTGCCAGCAGCTTAGGTGGGACGATGGCCAAAAACATTCAGTACTTC. The chain joins TRBV11-2 to TRBJ2-4, with D possibly being TRBD1 or TRBD2 (5 bases each). V lost 1 base to trimming and J lost 1 base, with 11 bases between them. This CDR3 is 16 amino acids long. Germline assignment: CDR1 SGHAT and CDR2 FQNNGV.